This T cell receptor beta chain was captured in a study of shared clonotypes between healthy human individuals. Whole-study context: The people who gave samples were a couple of women and three men aged 18 to 49.

Study-level points and caveats: With a few donors compared, 4.5% to 6.5% of naive CD4 clonotypes were shared.

A word on this clone: The antigen remains undetermined.

All of the donors resided in Nashville, Tennessee, and each was a Caucasian adult. Measured with immunoSEQ multiplex PCR; TCRdb has only the in-frame clones, and not every one. Here the sample spans about 2 million clones, about 95% being singletons. Germline loops: CDR1 SQVTM, CDR2 ANQGSEA. V was clipped by 5 bases and J by 0 bases, with 8 bases between them. This CDR3 region has 13 residues. The sequenced sample consisted of naive CD4+ T cells sorted from blood. Specified subset: CD45RA+ positively selected. This TCR came from a man between 18 and 35 years old in good health. The J gene is TRBJ1-3, the V gene TRBV29-1; possible D gene TRBD1, 5 bases. CDR3 DNA: TGCAGCGTTTCAGGGAGCTCTGGAAACACCATATATTTT. It codes for CSVSGSSGNTIYF.